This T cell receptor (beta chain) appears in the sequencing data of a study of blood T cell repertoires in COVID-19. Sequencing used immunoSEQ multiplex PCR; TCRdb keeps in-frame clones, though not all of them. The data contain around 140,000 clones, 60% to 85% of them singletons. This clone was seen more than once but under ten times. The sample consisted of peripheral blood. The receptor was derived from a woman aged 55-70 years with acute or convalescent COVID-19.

The CDR3, as DNA: TGTGCCAGCAGTCCGACAGGGGGCACAGATACGCAGTATTTT. This gives the protein CASSPTGGTDTQYF. The genes are TRBV5-4 and TRBJ2-3; 8 nucleotides line up with TRBD1. With V trimmed by 5 bases and J by 1 base, 3 bases remained unmatched. Per germline, CDR1 SGHNT and CDR2 YYREEE (reference sequence). The CDR3 totals 14 residues.